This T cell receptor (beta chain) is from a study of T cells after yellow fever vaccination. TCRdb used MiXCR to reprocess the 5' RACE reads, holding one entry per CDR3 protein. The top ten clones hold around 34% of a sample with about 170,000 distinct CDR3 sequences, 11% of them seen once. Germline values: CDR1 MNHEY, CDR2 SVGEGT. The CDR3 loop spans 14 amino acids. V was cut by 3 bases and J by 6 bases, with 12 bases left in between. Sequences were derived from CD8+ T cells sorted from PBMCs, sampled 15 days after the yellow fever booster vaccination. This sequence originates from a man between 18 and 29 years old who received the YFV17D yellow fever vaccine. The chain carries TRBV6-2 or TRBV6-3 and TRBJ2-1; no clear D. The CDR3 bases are TGTGCCAGCAGTTATAAGGGTCCCTTCAATGAGCAGTTCTTC. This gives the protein CASSYKGPFNEQFF.